The clone carrying this T cell receptor beta chain was detected ten times or more. As yet, its antigen is unknown. TCR beta CDR3 regions were amplified from RNA transcripts. The primer set for the first-round RT-PCR of the TCR CDR3 was HTBI. TCRdb called the multiplex PCR reads again in MiXCR, with one record for every CDR3 protein. Seen here are around 600,000 distinct CDR3 sequences, around 15% observed once, and the top ten hold around 13%. These data belong to a study of T cells in Graves' hyperthyroidism and ophthalmopathy. Study results and limitations: In simple terms, a model built on 13 V-J features told ophthalmopathy apart from stable hyperthyroidism. Appearing also in blood were most of the thyroid clonotypes expanded above 0.001.

The CDR3 is 19 residues long. Trimming stripped 1 base from V and 0 bases from J, with 19 bases between. CDR1 is SGHVS and CDR2 is FQNEAQ in the germline V gene. The study left out patients who had uncontrolled infection, other autoimmune disease, pregnancy or lactation. Sequencing was carried out using blood. V is TRBV7-8 and J is TRBJ1-5; no firm D call. The sequence was collected from a woman aged 45-60 years with Graves' ophthalmopathy. CDR3 DNA: TGTGCCAGCAGCTTAGAAACCCACTCAGAGATAAATAGCAATCAGCCCCAGCATTTT. Protein product: CASSLETHSEINSNQPQHF.